Included here is one T cell receptor beta chain sequence, with context. CDR3 length: 15 residues. The germline gives CDR1 MNHEY, CDR2 SVGAGI. Trimming stripped 5 bases from V and 1 base from J, with 15 bases between. The data derive from a study of control samples from healthy donors and cancer patients. This table comes from immunoSEQ multiplex PCR, and its TCRdb copy is limited to in-frame clones, with some not included. The sample lists roughly 80,000 clones; roughly 86% were seen once. The material sequenced was blood. This chain links TRBV6-5 with TRBJ2-7; possible D gene TRBD2, 5 bases. The origin of this receptor is a man aged 50-60 years in good health. As DNA, the CDR3 is TGTGCCAGCAGTCGAGGACTCCGAAAATCCTACGAGCAGTACTTC. This sequence encodes CASSRGLRKSYEQYF.